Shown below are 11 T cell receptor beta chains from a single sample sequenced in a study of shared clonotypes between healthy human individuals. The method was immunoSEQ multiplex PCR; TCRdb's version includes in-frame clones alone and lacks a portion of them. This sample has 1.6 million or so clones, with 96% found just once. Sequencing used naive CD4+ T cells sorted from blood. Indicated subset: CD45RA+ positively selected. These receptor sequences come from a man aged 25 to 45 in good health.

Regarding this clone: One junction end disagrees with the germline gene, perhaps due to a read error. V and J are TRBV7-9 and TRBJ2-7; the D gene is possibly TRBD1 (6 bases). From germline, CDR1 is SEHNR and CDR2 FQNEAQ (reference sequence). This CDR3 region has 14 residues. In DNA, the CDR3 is TGTGCCAGCAGCTCCGGGACATACTACTACCAGCAGTACTTC. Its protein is CASSSGTYYYQQYF. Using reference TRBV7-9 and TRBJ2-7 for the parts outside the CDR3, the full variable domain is DTGVSQNPRHKITKRGQNVTFRCDPISEHNRLYWYRQTLGQGPEFLTYFQNEAQLEKSRLLSDRFSAERPKGSFSTLEIQRTEQGDSAMYLCASSSGTYYYQQYFGPGTRLTVT.

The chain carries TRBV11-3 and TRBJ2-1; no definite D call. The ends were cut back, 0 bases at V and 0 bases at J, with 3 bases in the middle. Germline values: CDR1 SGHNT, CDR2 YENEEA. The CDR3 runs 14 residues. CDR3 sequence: CASSLDNSYNEQFF. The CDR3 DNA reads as TGTGCCAGCAGCTTAGATAACTCCTACAATGAGCAGTTCTTC.

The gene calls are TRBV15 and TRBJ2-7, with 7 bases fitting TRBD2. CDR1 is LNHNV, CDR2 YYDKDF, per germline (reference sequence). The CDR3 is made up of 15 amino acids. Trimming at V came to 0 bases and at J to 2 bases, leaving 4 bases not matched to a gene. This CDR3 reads CATSRDSGQTYEQYF. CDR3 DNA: TGTGCCACCAGCAGAGATAGCGGGCAGACCTACGAGCAGTACTTC.

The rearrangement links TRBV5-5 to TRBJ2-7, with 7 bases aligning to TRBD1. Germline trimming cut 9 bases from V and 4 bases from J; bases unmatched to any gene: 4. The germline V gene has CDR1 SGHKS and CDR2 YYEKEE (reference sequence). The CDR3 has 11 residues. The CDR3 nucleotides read TGTGCCACACACAGGGGATACGAGCAGTACTTC. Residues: CATHRGYEQYF.

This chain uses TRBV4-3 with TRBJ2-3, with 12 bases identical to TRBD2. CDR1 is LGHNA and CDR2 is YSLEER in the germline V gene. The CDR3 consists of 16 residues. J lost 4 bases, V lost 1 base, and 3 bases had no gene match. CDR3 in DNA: TGCGCCAGCAGCCAAGCGACTAGCGGGAGAGCAGATACGCAGTATTTT. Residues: CASSQATSGRADTQYF.

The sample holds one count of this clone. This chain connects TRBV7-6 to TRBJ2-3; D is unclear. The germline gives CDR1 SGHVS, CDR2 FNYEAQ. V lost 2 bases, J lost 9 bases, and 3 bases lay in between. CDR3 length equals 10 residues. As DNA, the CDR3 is TGTGCCAGCAGCTTAATGACGCAGTATTTT. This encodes CASSLMTQYF.

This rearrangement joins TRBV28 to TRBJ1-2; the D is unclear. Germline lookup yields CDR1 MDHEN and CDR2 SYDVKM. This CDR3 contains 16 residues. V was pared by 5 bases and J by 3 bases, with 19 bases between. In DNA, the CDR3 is TGTGCCAGCAGTAGAAACAAGAACCCCCCCTACTATGGCTACACCTTC. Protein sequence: CASSRNKNPPYYGYTF.

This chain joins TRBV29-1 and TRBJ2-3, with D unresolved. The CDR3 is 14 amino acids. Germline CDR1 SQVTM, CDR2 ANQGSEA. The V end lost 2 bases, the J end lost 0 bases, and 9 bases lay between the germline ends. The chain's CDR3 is CSVEPRSSTDTQYF. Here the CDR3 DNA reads TGCAGCGTTGAACCTCGTTCTAGCACAGATACGCAGTATTTT.

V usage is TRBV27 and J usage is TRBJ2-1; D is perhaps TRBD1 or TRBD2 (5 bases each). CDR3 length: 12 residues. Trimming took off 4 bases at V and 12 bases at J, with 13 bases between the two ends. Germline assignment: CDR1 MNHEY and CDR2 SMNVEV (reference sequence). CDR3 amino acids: CASSSSRGRQFF. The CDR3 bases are TGTGCCAGCAGTTCATCAAGGGGACGGCAGTTCTTC.

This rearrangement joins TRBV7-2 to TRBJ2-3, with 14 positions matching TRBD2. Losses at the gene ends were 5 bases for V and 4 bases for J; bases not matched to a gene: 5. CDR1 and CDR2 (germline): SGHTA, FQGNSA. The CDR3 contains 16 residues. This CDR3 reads CASSAGTSGSADTQYF. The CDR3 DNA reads TGTGCCAGCAGCGCCGGGACTAGCGGGAGTGCAGATACGCAGTATTTT.

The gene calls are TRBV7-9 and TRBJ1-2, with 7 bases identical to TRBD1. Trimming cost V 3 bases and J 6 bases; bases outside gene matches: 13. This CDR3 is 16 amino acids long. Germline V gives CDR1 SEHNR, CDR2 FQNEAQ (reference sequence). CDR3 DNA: TGTGCCAGCAGCTTCCACGACAGGGTCGGTTTGGATGGCTACACCTTC. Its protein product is CASSFHDRVGLDGYTF.